This entry lists 29 T cell receptor beta chains sequenced from one sample in a study of shared clonotypes between healthy human individuals (TCRdb year 2020). Library preparation employed the immunoSEQ multiplex PCR assay. TCRdb carries this immuneACCESS record with in-frame sequences only. Its versions omit some clonotypes, under half of them owing to an unresolved V gene in the studies checked, with the rest unexplained. In this sample the table shows nearly 2 million clones, about 95% of which occur a single time. The ten largest clones take up roughly 1.2% of the sample. CD8 naive samples were CD45RO-negative cells positively selected for CCR7, giving a CD45RA+CCR7+ population that excluded TemRA cells. Sequenced material: naive CD8+ T cells sorted from blood. The cell subset or site label, as the study defines it: CD45RA+CCR7+. Every receptor here comes from a man younger than 35 in good health.

The chain employs TRBV7-9 and TRBJ2-5; possible D gene TRBD1, 6 bases. V lost 5 bases to trimming and J lost 4 bases, with 11 bases between them. From germline, CDR1 is SEHNR and CDR2 FQNEAQ (reference sequence). CDR3 size: 13 residues. CDR3 sequence (DNA): TGTGCCAGCAGCCTCCGAGGGGGAGAGACCCAGTACTTC. It translates to CASSLRGGETQYF.

J is TRBJ1-3 and V is TRBV6-6; D perhaps matches TRBD1 (5 bases). CDR1 and CDR2 (germline): MNHNY, SVGAGI (reference sequence). The CDR3 extends over 14 amino acids. V lost 2 bases, J lost 2 bases, and 7 bases lay in between. In DNA form, the CDR3 reads TGTGCCAGCAGTTACGTCAGGGCTGGAAACACCATATATTTT. Translated, it gives CASSYVRAGNTIYF.

V usage is TRBV10-3 and J usage is TRBJ1-1; D not resolved. Germline assignment: CDR1 ENHRY and CDR2 SYGVKD. The V end was cut by 3 bases, the J end by 4 bases, with 18 bases between. The CDR3 extends over 16 amino acids. CDR3 DNA sequence: TGTGCCATCAGTGACGTCGGAGGCCCCGGCCCCACTGAAGCTTTCTTT. Translated, it gives CAISDVGGPGPTEAFF.

V gene TRBV6-1 combines with J gene TRBJ2-1; D call uncertain. Trimming removed 2 bases from V and 8 bases from J, with 1 base in between. The CDR3 covers 10 residues. Per germline, CDR1 MNHNS and CDR2 SASEGT. The CDR3 nucleotides are TGTGCCAGCAGTGAACATGAGCAGTTCTTC. This gives the protein CASSEHEQFF.

This rearrangement joins TRBV7-8 to TRBJ2-3; D gene unclear. Germline V gene lookup returns CDR1 SGHVS and CDR2 FQNEAQ. CDR3 length: 12 residues. V lost 5 bases, J lost 0 bases, and 3 bases lay in between. CDR3 sequence reads: CASSRSTDTQYF. The DNA of the CDR3 is TGTGCCAGCAGCCGTAGCACAGATACGCAGTATTTT.

The chain joins TRBV2 to TRBJ1-1, with 10 bases identical to TRBD1. The germline V gene has CDR1 SNHLY and CDR2 FYNNEI. The CDR3 is 16 residues long. V shed 5 bases and J 1 base; nucleotides not matched to a gene: 7. In DNA form, the CDR3 reads TGTGCCAGCAGTATACACCGGGACAGGGGGAACACTGAAGCTTTCTTT. Translating gives CASSIHRDRGNTEAFF.

This CDR3 reads CASSSDRGEQYF. CDR3 nucleotide sequence: TGTGCCAGCAGCTCTGACAGGGGCGAGCAGTACTTC. The gene calls are TRBV7-9 and TRBJ2-7; 8 bases fit TRBD1. Germline V gene lookup returns CDR1 SEHNR and CDR2 FQNEAQ (reference sequence). The length of the CDR3 is 12 residues. V lost 4 bases, J lost 6 bases, and 2 bases stayed unmatched.

The chain combines TRBV6-1 with TRBJ2-7; no clear D gene. Trimming cost V 1 base and J 3 bases, with 10 bases left between them. Germline lookup yields CDR1 MNHNS and CDR2 SASEGT. The CDR3 runs 14 residues. CDR3 sequence (DNA): TGTGCCAGCAGTGAAGGGTGGACGAACTACGAGCAGTACTTC. This translates into CASSEGWTNYEQYF.

This clone was recorded once. This chain joins TRBV6-1 and TRBJ1-3; D unresolved. There are 14 residues in the CDR3. V lost 4 bases, J lost 1 base, and 8 bases lay in between. Looked up from germline, CDR1 is MNHNS and CDR2 is SASEGT. The DNA of the CDR3 is TGTGCCAGCAGTGCAGCAGGATCTGGAAACACCATATATTTT. It is translated as CASSAAGSGNTIYF.

V and J are TRBV7-8 and TRBJ2-6; D may be TRBD2 (5 bases). The CDR3 consists of 17 residues. The V and J ends lost 1 base and 3 bases respectively, with 13 bases between them. Germline assignment: CDR1 SGHVS and CDR2 FQNEAQ. This CDR3 reads CASSLDAPGFGANVLTF. For the CDR3, the DNA is TGTGCCAGCAGCTTAGATGCGCCGGGGTTTGGGGCCAACGTCCTGACTTTC.

The count of this clone is one. V is TRBV29-1 and J is TRBJ2-5; a possible D gene is TRBD2 (5 bases). Trimming pared 2 bases from V and 2 bases from J, leaving 9 bases between. CDR1 SQVTM and CDR2 ANQGSEA come from the germline V gene. CDR3 length: 13 amino acids. CDR3 DNA: TGCAGCGTTGAACCATCGGGACAAGAGACCCAGTACTTC. Translation gives CSVEPSGQETQYF. The full variable domain, completed using reference TRBV29-1 and TRBJ2-5, is SAVISQKPSRDICQRGTSLTIQCQVDSQVTMMFWYRQQPGQSLTLIATANQGSEATYESGFVIDKFPISRPNLTFSTLTVSNMSPEDSSIYLCSVEPSGQETQYFGPGTRLLVL.

The chain is built from TRBV11-2 and TRBJ1-2; D uncertain. The V and J ends lost 1 base and 8 bases respectively, with 14 bases between them. The germline CDR1 and CDR2 sequences are SGHAT and FQNNGV. This CDR3 is 14 amino acids long. CDR3 coding DNA: TGTGCCAGCAGCTTAGGTCCACCGGCGGGGGGCTACACCTTC. Amino acids: CASSLGPPAGGYTF.

The chain employs TRBV7-9 and TRBJ2-2; D is perhaps TRBD1 or TRBD2 (5 bases each). The CDR3 sequence is 15 residues long. Trimming pared 7 bases from V and 1 base from J, leaving 13 bases between. Germline lookup yields CDR1 SEHNR and CDR2 FQNEAQ (reference sequence). The CDR3 nucleotides are TGTGCCAGCACCCTACGGGGCCTGAACACCGGGGAGCTGTTTTTT. Translation gives CASTLRGLNTGELFF.

The rearrangement uses TRBV6-5 and TRBJ1-2; 10 nucleotides agree with TRBD1. The CDR3 length is 14 residues. Per germline, CDR1 MNHEY and CDR2 SVGAGI. The junction had 4 bases not matched to a gene; V was cut back by 3 bases and J by 6 bases. As DNA, the CDR3 is TGTGCCAGCAGTTATCTAGGACAGGGGGATGGCTACACCTTC. It yields the protein CASSYLGQGDGYTF.

This clone showed up just once. This chain connects TRBV5-5 to TRBJ2-1; no reliable D call. V gave up 3 bases and J gave up 0 bases, with 10 bases separating them. There are 15 residues in the CDR3. Germline V gives CDR1 SGHKS, CDR2 YYEKEE (reference sequence). For the CDR3, the DNA is TGTGCCAGCAGCTGGGTGGCAAGCTCCTACAATGAGCAGTTCTTC. Its translation: CASSWVASSYNEQFF.

As to this clone: Other DNA sequences of this sample code for an identical CDR3. The rearrangement uses TRBV11-2 and TRBJ2-5; D is undetermined. CDR1 and CDR2 (germline): SGHAT, FQNNGV. V was clipped by 3 bases and J by 5 bases, with 7 bases between them. This CDR3 region has 12 residues. The CDR3: CASSLVGETQYF. For the CDR3, the DNA is TGTGCCAGCAGCTTGGTGGGGGAGACCCAGTACTTC.

This clone was recorded once. V and J are TRBV11-2 and TRBJ2-7, with 12 bases that match TRBD2. Germline V gives CDR1 SGHAT, CDR2 FQNNGV. CDR3 length: 15 amino acids. J lost 5 bases, V lost 4 bases, and 6 bases had no gene match. CDR3 DNA: TGTGCCAGCAGCTACCTAGCGGGAGGGCCTGACGAGCAGTACTTC. Translating it yields CASSYLAGGPDEQYF.

V usage is TRBV27 and J usage is TRBJ1-5; D gene ambiguous. Germline CDR1 and CDR2: MNHEY and SMNVEV (reference sequence). With 5 bases removed from V and 5 bases from J, the gap between germline ends came to 10 bases. The CDR3 is made up of 13 amino acids. CDR3 in amino acids: CASSVGPYQPQHF. CDR3 DNA: TGTGCCAGCAGTGTCGGTCCTTATCAGCCCCAGCATTTT.

This chain connects TRBV27 to TRBJ2-3; TRBD2 aligns across 14 bases. Germline values: CDR1 MNHEY, CDR2 SMNVEV (reference sequence). This CDR3 is 18 amino acids long. V was pared by 7 bases and J by 0 bases, with 9 bases of the junction left unmatched. CDR3 in amino acids: CASNGLAGGIPSTDTQYF. The CDR3 DNA reads TGTGCCAGCAATGGACTAGCGGGGGGAATACCTAGCACAGATACGCAGTATTTT.

The chain employs TRBV11-2 and TRBJ2-5; D not certain. The CDR3 sequence is 13 residues long. Germline V gene lookup returns CDR1 SGHAT and CDR2 FQNNGV. V was cut by 0 bases and J by 9 bases, with 11 bases left in between. CDR3 amino acids: CASSLEPFPPQYF. The CDR3 nucleotides read TGTGCCAGCAGCTTAGAACCGTTCCCTCCCCAGTACTTC.

A remark on this clone: Other DNA sequences in this specimen translate into the identical CDR3. CDR3 protein: CASSLGVGELFF. In DNA form, the CDR3 reads TGTGCCAGCAGCTTAGGGGTCGGGGAGCTGTTTTTT. This chain links TRBV7-9 with TRBJ2-2; D not certain. The CDR3 runs 12 residues. CDR1 is SEHNR and CDR2 is FQNEAQ in the germline V gene (reference sequence). Trimming took off 1 base at V and 7 bases at J, with 4 bases between the two ends. The complete variable domain, with remaining parts taken from reference TRBV7-9 and TRBJ2-2, reads DTGVSQNPRHKITKRGQNVTFRCDPISEHNRLYWYRQTLGQGPEFLTYFQNEAQLEKSRLLSDRFSAERPKGSFSTLEIQRTEQGDSAMYLCASSLGVGELFFGEGSRLTVL.

The chain recombines TRBV27 with TRBJ1-2; D is undetermined. This CDR3 is built from 13 residues. Germline lookup yields CDR1 MNHEY and CDR2 SMNVEV (reference sequence). V was pared by 6 bases and J by 8 bases, with 16 bases between. The DNA for the CDR3 is TGTGCCAGCAGCGAGAACACCTCGGAGGGCTACACCTTC. Translated, it gives CASSENTSEGYTF.

A remark on this clone: The sample holds other DNA sequences that translate to the same CDR3. The chain couples TRBV5-4 to TRBJ2-5; D is unclear. Germline assignment: CDR1 SGHNT and CDR2 YYREEE (reference sequence). The CDR3 covers 13 residues. V shed 0 bases and J shed 3 bases, with 6 bases lying between them. The CDR3, as DNA: TGTGCCAGCAGCTTGGTTGCGGAAGAGACCCAGTACTTC. It encodes CASSLVAEETQYF.

J is TRBJ2-3 and V is TRBV5-4; a weak D match, TRBD2 (5 bases). The CDR3 runs to 15 residues. The V gene lost 4 bases and the J gene lost 4 bases, with 16 bases spanning the gap. Per the germline V gene, CDR1 is SGHNT and CDR2 is YYREEE (reference sequence). The CDR3 DNA is TGTGCCAGCAGCGTTGGGAGCGGCAACCCAGATACGCAGTATTTT. Translating gives CASSVGSGNPDTQYF.

The chain links TRBV27 to TRBJ2-7; no definite D call. The length of the CDR3 is 16 residues. Germline V lookup: CDR1 MNHEY, CDR2 SMNVEV (reference sequence). Deletions cut 4 bases from V and 0 bases from J, with 16 bases between. CDR3 nucleotide sequence: TGTGCCAGCAGTTCCTCCTCCACTTCGTCCTCCTACGAGCAGTACTTC. It codes for CASSSSSTSSSYEQYF.

The V call is TRBV9, the J call TRBJ1-1, with 9 nucleotides matching TRBD1. V lost 3 bases to trimming and J lost 4 bases; unmatched junction nucleotides: 7. CDR1 and CDR2 (germline): SGDLS, YYNGEE. There are 15 residues in the CDR3. The CDR3 coding sequence is TGTGCCAGCAGCGCCCGGGGACAGGGCGCCACTGAAGCTTTCTTT. Protein product: CASSARGQGATEAFF. Full variable domain (missing parts from reference TRBV9 and TRBJ1-1): DSGVTQTPKHLITATGQRVTLRCSPRSGDLSVYWYQQSLDQGLQFLIQYYNGEERAKGNILERFSAQQFPDLHSELNLSSLELGDSALYFCASSARGQGATEAFFGQGTRLTVV.

The chain carries TRBV9 and TRBJ2-6; no reliable D call. From germline, CDR1 is SGDLS and CDR2 YYNGEE. V was clipped by 3 bases and J by 2 bases, with 12 bases between them. The CDR3 has 16 amino acids. This chain's CDR3 is CASSDAVLAGANVLTF. The CDR3 DNA reads as TGTGCCAGCAGCGACGCCGTGTTAGCTGGGGCCAACGTCCTGACTTTC.

This clone was counted a single time. The chain recombines TRBV30 with TRBJ2-2; D ambiguous. The CDR3 has 15 amino acids. Germline V gene sequence: CDR1 GTSNPN, CDR2 SVGIG (reference sequence). The ends were cut back, 0 bases at V and 10 bases at J, with 18 bases in the middle. Written as DNA, the CDR3 is TGTGCCTGGAGTGTCCCCTCCGACATCGGCCCGGAGCTGTTTTTT. Its protein is CAWSVPSDIGPELFF.

V gene TRBV11-2 combines with J gene TRBJ2-3, with TRBD2 matching 12 bases. This CDR3 has 15 residues. Germline CDR1 is SGHAT and CDR2 is FQNNGV. J gave up 5 bases and V 3 bases, and 3 bases lay outside the gene matches. The DNA of the CDR3 is TGTGCCAGCAGCTTCCTAGCGGGGGGGCTAGATACGCAGTATTTT. This codes for CASSFLAGGLDTQYF.